A selection of T cell receptor beta chains follows, all from one sample in a study of beta chain features in type 1 diabetes. Repertoires were generated with immunoSEQ multiplex PCR, while TCRdb's copy carries only in-frame clones and drops some. The table has about 900,000 clones, 15% to 20% seen once. Sequences were obtained from naive CD4+ T cells from blood. The receptor set was obtained from a woman aged 18 to 35 in good health. CDR3s include the opening cysteine and the closing phenylalanine or tryptophan. The size of a clone is reported for some rows only, either as once, few or many, or as a class for expanded clones.

clone_size: few; v_call: TRBV2; cdr3_aa: CASLFDRDVTGELFF
clone_size: .; v_call: TRBV4-1; cdr3_aa: CASSKPGQNTEAFF
clone_size: .; v_call: TRBV2; cdr3_aa: CASSDSAIEQFF
clone_size: .; v_call: TRBV6-6; cdr3_aa: CASSKPVGGDYGYTF
clone_size: .; v_call: TRBV20-1; cdr3_aa: CSARGSKTQYF
clone_size: .; v_call: TRBV18; cdr3_aa: CASSPGQFSYEQYF
clone_size: few; v_call: TRBV28; cdr3_aa: CASSLYGRVFSKETQYF
clone_size: .; v_call: TRBV7-2; cdr3_aa: CASSLTLDTEAFF
clone_size: few; v_call: TRBV6-6; cdr3_aa: CASSLTGDYEQYF
clone_size: few; v_call: TRBV28; cdr3_aa: CASTSLNTIYF
clone_size: few; v_call: TRBV11-2; cdr3_aa: CASSLMAGQGSEQYF
clone_size: .; v_call: TRBV18; cdr3_aa: CASSPRDQETQYF
clone_size: few; v_call: TRBV2; cdr3_aa: CASSPRAGPSSGANVLTF
clone_size: few; v_call: TRBV21-1; cdr3_aa: CASSIPPHPYGRRYEQYF
clone_size: few; v_call: TRBV10-3; cdr3_aa: CATSNNYEQYF
clone_size: .; v_call: TRBV6-5; cdr3_aa: CASSYSGQDTEAFF
clone_size: few; v_call: TRBV28; cdr3_aa: CASKPSGVAYNEQFF
clone_size: few; v_call: TRBV28; cdr3_aa: CASGKGTSGINEQFF
clone_size: .; v_call: TRBV4-3; cdr3_aa: CASSQGTGIALSGANVLTF
clone_size: .; v_call: TRBV6-1; cdr3_aa: CASSEGSGTGWLLAGVRETQYF
clone_size: few; v_call: TRBV10-3; cdr3_aa: CAIGWMYEQFF
clone_size: .; v_call: TRBV19; cdr3_aa: CASSQILTSGSFSSYNEQFF
clone_size: once; v_call: TRBV7-6; cdr3_aa: CASSLRGQGDPYEQYF
clone_size: .; v_call: TRBV28; cdr3_aa: CASSSGSDLEQYF
clone_size: few; v_call: TRBV6-5; cdr3_aa: CATVSAGENIQYF
clone_size: .; v_call: TRBV28; cdr3_aa: CASRGFGGPHYNEQFF
clone_size: few; v_call: TRBV28; cdr3_aa: CASSSGTGGFYNEQFF
clone_size: .; v_call: TRBV28; cdr3_aa: CASSSPGQGSYEQFF
clone_size: few; v_call: TRBV7-9; cdr3_aa: CASSPRLAPSYNEQFF
clone_size: few; v_call: TRBV28; cdr3_aa: CASSSGLGYNEQFF
clone_size: .; v_call: TRBV19; cdr3_aa: CASSIDRNQPNYGYTF
clone_size: .; v_call: TRBV18; cdr3_aa: CASSRQGPNTGELFF
clone_size: few; v_call: TRBV4-3; cdr3_aa: CASSQDLLGSGANVLTF
clone_size: .; v_call: TRBV2; cdr3_aa: CASLLEGHNYGYTF